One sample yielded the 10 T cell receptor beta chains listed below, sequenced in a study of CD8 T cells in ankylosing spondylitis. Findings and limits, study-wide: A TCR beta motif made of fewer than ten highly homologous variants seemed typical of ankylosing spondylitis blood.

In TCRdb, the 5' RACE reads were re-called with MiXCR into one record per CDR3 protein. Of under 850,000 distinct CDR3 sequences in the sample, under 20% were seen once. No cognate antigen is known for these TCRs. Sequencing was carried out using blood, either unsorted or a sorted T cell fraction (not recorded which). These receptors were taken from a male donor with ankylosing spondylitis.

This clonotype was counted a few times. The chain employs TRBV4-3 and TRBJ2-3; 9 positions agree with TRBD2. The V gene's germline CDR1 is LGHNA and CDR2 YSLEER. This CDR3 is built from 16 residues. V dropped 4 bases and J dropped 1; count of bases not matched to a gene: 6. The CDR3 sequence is CASSPRTSVGTDTQYF. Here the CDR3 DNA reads TGCGCCAGCAGCCCTAGGACTAGCGTCGGCACAGATACGCAGTATTTT.

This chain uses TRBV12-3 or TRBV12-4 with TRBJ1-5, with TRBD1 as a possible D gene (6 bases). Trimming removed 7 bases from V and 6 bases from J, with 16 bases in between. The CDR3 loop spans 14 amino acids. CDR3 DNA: TGTGCCAGCATTAGGGGGACTCTCGGTCAGCCCCAGCATTTT. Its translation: CASIRGTLGQPQHF.

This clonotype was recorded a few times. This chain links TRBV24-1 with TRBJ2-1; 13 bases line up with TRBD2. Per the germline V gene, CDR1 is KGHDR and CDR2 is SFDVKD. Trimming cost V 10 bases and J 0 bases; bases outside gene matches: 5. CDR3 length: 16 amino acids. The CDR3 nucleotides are TGTGCCACAGGGACTAGCGGGGCGAGCTCCTACAATGAGCAGTTCTTC. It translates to CATGTSGASSYNEQFF.

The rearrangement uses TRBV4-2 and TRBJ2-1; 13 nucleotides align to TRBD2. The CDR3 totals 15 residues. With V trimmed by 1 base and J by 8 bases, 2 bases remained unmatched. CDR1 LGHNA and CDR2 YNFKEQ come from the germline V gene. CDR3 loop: CASSQGGLAGDEQFF. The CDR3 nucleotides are TGTGCCAGCAGCCAAGGTGGACTAGCGGGAGATGAGCAGTTCTTC.

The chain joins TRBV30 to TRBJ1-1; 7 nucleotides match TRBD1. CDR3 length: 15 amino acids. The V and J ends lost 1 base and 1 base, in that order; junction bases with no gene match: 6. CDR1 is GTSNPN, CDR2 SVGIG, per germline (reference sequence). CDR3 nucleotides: TGTGCCTGGAGTGGGCAGGGGGGCCGGAACACTGAAGCTTTCTTT. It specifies CAWSGQGGRNTEAFF.

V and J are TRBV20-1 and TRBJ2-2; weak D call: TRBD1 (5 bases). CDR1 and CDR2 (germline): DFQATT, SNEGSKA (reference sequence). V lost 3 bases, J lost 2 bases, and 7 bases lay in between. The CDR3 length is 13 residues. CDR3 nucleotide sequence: TGCAGTGCTAGCAGGGATAACACCGGGGAGCTGTTTTTT. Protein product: CSASRDNTGELFF.

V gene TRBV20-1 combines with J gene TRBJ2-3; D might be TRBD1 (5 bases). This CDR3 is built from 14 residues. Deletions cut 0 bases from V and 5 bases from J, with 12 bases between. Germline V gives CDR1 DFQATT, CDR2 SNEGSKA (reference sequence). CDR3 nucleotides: TGCAGTGCTAGAGATCGCCAGGGTATAGATACGCAGTATTTT. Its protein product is CSARDRQGIDTQYF.

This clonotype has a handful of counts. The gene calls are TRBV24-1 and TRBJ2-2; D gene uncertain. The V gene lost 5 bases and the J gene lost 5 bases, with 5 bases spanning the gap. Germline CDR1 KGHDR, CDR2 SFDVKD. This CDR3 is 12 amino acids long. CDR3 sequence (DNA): TGTGCCACCAGTGTTGGGACCGGGGAGCTGTTTTTT. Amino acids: CATSVGTGELFF.

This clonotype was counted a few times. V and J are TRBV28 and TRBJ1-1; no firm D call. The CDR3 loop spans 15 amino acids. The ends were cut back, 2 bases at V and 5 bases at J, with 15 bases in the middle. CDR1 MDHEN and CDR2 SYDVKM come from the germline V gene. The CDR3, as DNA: TGTGCCAGCAGTTTAAGAGGGTGGGGAAGGACTGAAGCTTTCTTT. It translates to CASSLRGWGRTEAFF.

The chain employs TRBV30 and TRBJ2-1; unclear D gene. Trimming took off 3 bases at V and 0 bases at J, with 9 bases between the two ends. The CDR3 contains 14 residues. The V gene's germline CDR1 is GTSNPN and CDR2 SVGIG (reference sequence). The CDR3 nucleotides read TGTGCCTGGAGAGGCACGAGCTCCTACAATGAGCAGTTCTTC. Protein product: CAWRGTSSYNEQFF.